This entry is about one T cell receptor beta chain. What it binds is not known. Constant-segment primers were used for 5'RACE, and the resulting TCR alpha and TCR beta cDNA libraries carried sample barcodes and UMIs. In TCRdb, the 5' RACE reads were re-called with MiXCR into one record per CDR3 protein. The sample yields over 150,000 distinct CDR3 sequences, roughly 20% seen once. The CDR3 runs to 17 residues. V lost 5 bases and J lost 0, with 14 bases in between. CDR1 SGHAT and CDR2 FQNNGV come from the germline V gene. These data originate in a study of T-cell memory formation after mild COVID-19. Notes on the study in general: Clones contracting over day 15 to 85 were CD4/CD8 balanced, with later expanders leaning CD4+. CD4+ contracting clones were found mainly in CM and EM, and CD8+ ones in EMRA. Pre-infection memory contained some responding clones, which suggested that cross-reactive memory had joined.

The V and J genes are TRBV11-2 and TRBJ2-6; D call uncertain. The receptor was isolated from a man younger than 35 who had mild COVID-19 (a few samples of this study predate the infection). Cell type and time point are not known. The sample consisted of PBMCs or a T cell subset sorted from them (not recorded which). CDR3 region: CASSRRAEASGANVLTF. The CDR3 coding sequence is TGTGCCAGCAGCCGACGGGCCGAGGCCTCTGGGGCCAACGTCCTGACTTTC.